A selection of T cell receptor beta chains follows, all from one sample in a study of T cells after yellow fever vaccination. One entry per CDR3 protein results from TCRdb running MiXCR on the 5' RACE reads. Among hundreds of thousands of distinct CDR3 sequences, 11% were seen once, and the ten largest hold less than 20%. Sequencing was performed on PBMCs, taken on the day of the first yellow fever vaccination. The receptors shown here come from a man aged 18 to 29 who received the YFV17D yellow fever vaccine. Each CDR3 is given with its conserved first and last residue. D genes are given only for firm matches. Expanded clones get a size class; other rows say once, few or many, or leave the size out.

size	D	J	V	CDR3	DNA
few	NA	TRBJ1-5	TRBV2	CASTDRSRGSNQPQHF	TGTGCCAGCACCGACAGGAGCCGGGGGAGCAATCAGCCCCAGCATTTT
few	TRBD2	TRBJ2-5	TRBV20-1	CSARRPGLVETQYF	TGCAGTGCTAGGAGGCCGGGACTAGTAGAGACCCAGTACTTC
NA	NA	TRBJ2-7	TRBV5-1	CASSESMGTYEQYF	TGCGCCAGCAGCGAAAGCATGGGTACCTACGAGCAGTACTTC
few	NA	TRBJ1-2	TRBV20-1	CSARDFAGNYGYTF	TGCAGTGCTAGAGATTTTGCAGGGAACTATGGCTACACCTTC
NA	NA	TRBJ2-5	TRBV6-6	CASSATGTETQYF	TGTGCCAGCAGTGCGACAGGCACGGAGACCCAGTACTTC
NA	NA	TRBJ1-2	TRBV29-1	CSVAGRASYGYTF	TGCAGCGTTGCCGGCAGGGCTAGCTATGGCTACACCTTC
NA	TRBD1	TRBJ2-2	TRBV4-1	CASSHHRGNTGELFF	TGCGCCAGCAGCCATCACAGGGGGAACACCGGGGAGCTGTTTTTT
NA	NA	TRBJ1-1	TRBV20-1	CSARGVETEAFF	TGCAGTGCGAGGGGGGTAGAGACTGAAGCTTTCTTT
NA	NA	TRBJ2-2	TRBV20-1	CSASVASRNTGELFF	TGCAGTGCTAGCGTGGCTAGCCGGAACACCGGGGAGCTGTTTTTT
NA	NA	TRBJ1-5	TRBV28	CASSLARLNQPQHF	TGTGCCAGCAGTTTAGCCAGGCTCAATCAGCCCCAGCATTTT
few	TRBD1	TRBJ2-7	TRBV27	CASSLSRGQPLEQYF	TGTGCCAGCAGTTTATCAAGGGGGCAGCCCCTCGAGCAGTACTTC
few	TRBD1	TRBJ1-1	TRBV28	CASSRTGAGYEAFF	TGTGCCAGCAGTCGCACAGGGGCGGGGTATGAAGCTTTCTTT
many	TRBD2	TRBJ2-5	TRBV12-3/TRBV12-4	CASSSGGGLQETQYF	TGTGCCAGCAGTTCGGGGGGGGGGCTCCAAGAGACCCAGTACTTC
NA	TRBD1	TRBJ2-7	TRBV10-3	CAISESGATGGRYEQYF	TGTGCCATCAGTGAGTCGGGGGCGACAGGGGGCCGCTACGAGCAGTACTTC
NA	NA	TRBJ1-2	TRBV9	CASSVEQGLSGYTF	TGTGCCAGCAGCGTAGAGCAGGGTTTAAGTGGCTACACCTTC
NA	TRBD1	TRBJ1-1	TRBV29-1	CSAKTGGGTEAFF	TGCAGCGCCAAAACAGGGGGTGGGACTGAAGCTTTCTTT
few	TRBD2	TRBJ2-5	TRBV11-2	CASRLTGLLEETQYF	TGTGCCAGCAGATTAACGGGACTATTGGAAGAGACCCAGTACTTC
few	NA	TRBJ1-2	TRBV20-1	CSARVNEDYGYTF	TGCAGTGCTAGAGTTAACGAAGACTATGGCTACACCTTC
NA	NA	TRBJ2-2	TRBV7-6	CASSLNRPGELFF	TGTGCCAGCAGCTTAAATCGACCCGGGGAGCTGTTTTTT
NA	NA	TRBJ2-3	TRBV7-3	CASSPPLLNTQYF	TGTGCCAGCAGCCCCCCCCTCCTGAATACGCAGTATTTT
NA	TRBD1	TRBJ2-3	TRBV5-1	CASSIRQGRPDTQYF	TGCGCCAGCAGCATACGACAGGGGCGCCCAGATACGCAGTATTTT
once	TRBD2	TRBJ2-1	TRBV5-1	CASSLPSGGLNEQFF	TGCGCCAGCAGCTTGCCTAGCGGGGGGCTCAATGAGCAGTTCTTC
NA	NA	TRBJ2-7	TRBV7-2	CASSFSPEDEQYF	TGTGCCAGCAGCTTCAGCCCGGAGGACGAGCAGTACTTC
NA	NA	TRBJ1-4	TRBV27	CASSSGVLNEKLFF	TGTGCCAGCAGTTCGGGGGTCCTTAATGAAAAACTGTTTTTT
NA	TRBD2	TRBJ2-5	TRBV6-5	CASSYTGLAGPQTQYF	TGTGCCAGCAGTTACACGGGACTAGCGGGACCACAGACCCAGTACTTC
NA	NA	TRBJ1-2	TRBV9	CASSVSVDYGYTF	TGTGCCAGCAGCGTCTCCGTGGACTATGGCTACACCTTC
few	NA	TRBJ2-2	TRBV4-1	CASSQEEPYTGELFF	TGCGCCAGCAGCCAAGAGGAACCTTACACCGGGGAGCTGTTTTTT
few	TRBD2	TRBJ2-7	TRBV27	CASSLSGGQQYF	TGTGCCAGCAGTTTAAGCGGGGGCCAGCAGTACTTC
NA	TRBD2	TRBJ2-7	TRBV14	CASSPLAGGQTQQYF	TGTGCCAGCAGCCCGCTAGCGGGGGGGCAAACGCAGCAGTACTTC
NA	TRBD2	TRBJ2-3	TRBV9	CASSSRLAESTDTQYF	TGTGCCAGCAGCTCCCGACTAGCGGAGAGCACAGATACGCAGTATTTT
few	NA	TRBJ2-3	TRBV2	CASIRDTDTQYF	TGTGCCAGCATCAGGGACACAGATACGCAGTATTTT
NA	TRBD2	TRBJ2-1	TRBV7-2	CASTSSGGALVSGQFF	TGTGCCAGCACCTCTAGCGGGGGGGCCCTTGTGAGCGGGCAGTTCTTC
few	NA	TRBJ1-1	TRBV4-1	CASSSWDGPEAFF	TGCGCCAGCAGCTCCTGGGACGGTCCTGAAGCTTTCTTT
many	TRBD1	TRBJ1-1	TRBV20-1	CSARSRTGTGGRDTEAFF	TGCAGTGCTAGATCTAGAACCGGGACAGGGGGCCGGGACACTGAAGCTTTCTTT
NA	NA	TRBJ2-7	TRBV6-2/TRBV6-3	CASAPGQLYEQYF	TGTGCCAGCGCGCCGGGACAACTTTACGAGCAGTACTTC
few	NA	TRBJ1-2	TRBV7-3	CASSLYPASRYGYTF	TGTGCCAGCAGCTTGTATCCGGCCAGCCGTTATGGCTACACCTTC
NA	NA	TRBJ2-1	TRBV7-2	CASSLFWGPEVEQFF	TGTGCCAGCAGCTTATTCTGGGGCCCTGAGGTTGAGCAGTTCTTC
few	NA	TRBJ1-2	TRBV30	CAWSPTLYGYTF	TGTGCCTGGTCGCCCACTCTCTATGGCTACACCTTC
many	NA	TRBJ2-1	TRBV5-1	CASSQWARIGNEQFF	TGCGCCAGCAGCCAATGGGCTAGAATCGGCAATGAGCAGTTCTTC
few	NA	TRBJ2-2	TRBV10-3	CAIRPAAGDANTGELFF	TGTGCCATCAGGCCCGCTGCAGGGGATGCGAACACCGGGGAGCTGTTTTTT
NA	NA	TRBJ2-7	TRBV7-8	CASSLWQATSYEQYF	TGTGCCAGCAGCTTATGGCAGGCGACCTCCTACGAGCAGTACTTC
few	NA	TRBJ1-2	TRBV28	CASSSPGDGGGYTF	TGTGCCAGCAGTTCCCCCGGGGACGGCGGGGGCTACACCTTC
once	NA	TRBJ1-1	TRBV5-6	CASSLWALNTEAFF	TGTGCCAGCAGCTTGTGGGCACTGAACACTGAAGCTTTCTTT
many	NA	TRBJ2-1	TRBV5-4	CASSLAGDNEQFF	TGTGCCAGCAGCTTGGCAGGGGACAATGAGCAGTTCTTC
NA	NA	TRBJ1-2	TRBV12-3/TRBV12-4	CASSLNLGYTF	TGTGCCAGCAGTTTAAACCTAGGCTACACCTTC
NA	TRBD1	TRBJ1-4	TRBV12-3/TRBV12-4	CASNMGQPNEKLFF	TGTGCCAGCAATATGGGACAGCCAAATGAAAAACTGTTTTTT
NA	TRBD1	TRBJ2-1	TRBV13	CASSRSGQGYNEQFF	TGTGCCAGCAGCCGATCGGGACAGGGCTACAATGAGCAGTTCTTC
few	NA	TRBJ2-3	TRBV5-6	CASAAADTQYF	TGTGCCAGCGCGGCGGCAGATACGCAGTATTTT
NA	NA	TRBJ1-1	TRBV6-5	CASSYSPRRDTEAFF	TGTGCCAGCAGTTACTCTCCGCGGAGGGACACTGAAGCTTTCTTT
many	NA	TRBJ2-2	TRBV6-2/TRBV6-3	CASSHPGTGELFF	TGTGCCAGCAGTCACCCCGGCACCGGGGAGCTGTTTTTT
few	NA	TRBJ1-1	TRBV5-1	CASSLTAGTNTEAFF	TGCGCCAGCAGCTTGACTGCGGGGACGAACACTGAAGCTTTCTTT
NA	NA	TRBJ1-1	TRBV30	CAWTRLFGSEAFF	TGTGCCTGGACCCGCCTCTTCGGCAGTGAAGCTTTCTTT
few	NA	TRBJ2-3	TRBV7-2	CASSNTDRSFTDTQYF	TGTGCCAGCAGCAACACAGACAGGTCCTTCACAGATACGCAGTATTTT
few	TRBD1	TRBJ1-5	TRBV27	CASSWTGPPQPQHF	TGTGCCAGCAGTTGGACAGGGCCTCCTCAGCCCCAGCATTTT
few	TRBD1	TRBJ1-5	TRBV28	CASSSGTGGPREPQHF	TGTGCCAGCAGTTCCGGGACAGGAGGTCCGAGGGAGCCCCAGCATTTT
NA	TRBD2	TRBJ2-1	TRBV6-5	CASSYSASGGLSSYNEQFF	TGTGCCAGCAGTTACTCAGCTAGCGGGGGTTTGAGCTCCTACAATGAGCAGTTCTTC
NA	TRBD2	TRBJ2-3	TRBV24-1	CATSDWTSGGTDTQYF	TGTGCCACCAGTGATTGGACTAGCGGGGGCACAGATACGCAGTATTTT
many	NA	TRBJ2-3	TRBV7-2	CASSFGAIPDTQYF	TGTGCCAGCAGCTTCGGTGCCATTCCAGATACGCAGTATTTT
many	NA	TRBJ2-1	TRBV7-8	CASSSSPGPPGVYNEQFF	TGTGCCAGCAGCTCGTCACCGGGACCCCCAGGGGTTTACAATGAGCAGTTCTTC
NA	NA	TRBJ2-1	TRBV24-1	CATSDFPYYNEQFF	TGTGCCACCAGTGATTTTCCCTACTACAATGAGCAGTTCTTC